Each of the 13 T cell receptor beta chains below was sequenced from the same sample in a study of control samples from healthy donors and cancer patients. The method was immunoSEQ multiplex PCR; TCRdb's version includes in-frame clones alone and lacks a portion of them. The sample shows approximately 120,000 clones, approximately 90% of them seen only once. Sequencing was performed on blood. The receptors here all came from a human donor in good health. The donor label of this sample is uncertain.

J is TRBJ2-2 and V is TRBV19; a possible D gene is TRBD1 (5 bases). Deletions cut 6 bases from V and 4 bases from J, with 6 bases between. Germline assignment: CDR1 LNHDA and CDR2 SQIVND (reference sequence). The length of the CDR3 is 12 residues. The CDR3 reads CASRDITGELFF. CDR3 sequence (DNA): TGTGCCAGTAGGGACATCACCGGGGAGCTGTTTTTT. Based on the CDR3 plus reference TRBV19 and TRBJ2-2, the full variable domain is DGGITQSPKYLFRKEGQNVTLSCEQNLNHDAMYWYRQDPGQGLRLIYYSQIVNDFQKGDIAEGYSVSREKKESFPLTVTSAQKNPTAFYLCASRDITGELFFGEGSRLTVL.

V usage is TRBV28 and J usage is TRBJ1-1; a weak D match, TRBD1 (5 bases). Trimming took off 7 bases at V and 1 base at J, with 10 bases between the two ends. Germline CDR1 reads MDHEN; CDR2 reads SYDVKM. This CDR3 comprises 13 residues. For the CDR3, the DNA is TGTGCCAGCACCTGGGGGGGGAACACTGAAGCTTTCTTT. It codes for CASTWGGNTEAFF.

The V and J genes are TRBV7-3 and TRBJ1-2, with 11 nucleotides matching TRBD1. The CDR3 spans 16 residues. Germline CDR1 SGHTA, CDR2 FQGTGA. V was clipped by 5 bases and J by 6 bases; unmatched bases: 11. CDR3 sequence: CASSRTGTGGIHGYTF. The CDR3 DNA is TGTGCCAGCAGCCGGACCGGGACAGGGGGTATCCATGGCTACACCTTC. Full variable domain (rest looked up from reference TRBV7-3 and TRBJ1-2): GAGVSQTPSNKVTEKGKYVELRCDPISGHTALYWYRQSLGQGPEFLIYFQGTGAADDSGLPNDRFFAVRPEGSVSTLKIQRTERGDSAVYLCASSRTGTGGIHGYTFGSGTRLTVV.

In its sample, this clone was seen once. The chain employs TRBV28 and TRBJ2-2, with a tentative D call TRBD2 (6 bases). The length of the CDR3 is 17 residues. V was trimmed by 6 bases and J by 2 bases, leaving 19 bases between them. Germline lookup yields CDR1 MDHEN and CDR2 SYDVKM. CDR3 region: CASRGLWQGGNTGELFF. The CDR3 coding sequence is TGTGCCAGCAGGGGGTTATGGCAGGGAGGTAACACCGGGGAGCTGTTTTTT.

The rearrangement joins TRBV19 to TRBJ1-1; D is perhaps TRBD1 (5 bases). Germline loops: CDR1 LNHDA, CDR2 SQIVND (reference sequence). V lost 10 bases to trimming and J lost 5 bases, with 14 bases between them. The CDR3 covers 12 residues. The CDR3, as DNA: TGTGCCACCAAGGGGTGGGAGACTGAAGCTTTCTTT. It codes for CATKGWETEAFF.

V gene TRBV24-1 combines with J gene TRBJ1-2; 7 bases match TRBD1. This CDR3 has 13 amino acids. The trim removed 10 bases at V and 5 bases at J, leaving 9 bases unmatched. Germline lookup yields CDR1 KGHDR and CDR2 SFDVKD. CDR3 region: CATSGGQTYGYTF. The DNA for the CDR3 is TGTGCCACGAGCGGGGGACAGACATATGGCTACACCTTC.

The chain couples TRBV19 to TRBJ1-1; 10 bases agree with TRBD1. CDR3 length: 18 residues. Germline V gene data show CDR1 as LNHDA and CDR2 as SQIVND (reference sequence). V shed 3 bases, J shed 5 bases, and the junction held 15 bases outside the gene matches. CDR3 region: CASSILDTPGTGVTEAFF. DNA of the CDR3: TGTGCCAGTAGTATCCTTGATACACCCGGGACAGGGGTTACTGAAGCTTTCTTT. Drawing the rest from reference TRBV19 and TRBJ1-1, the complete variable domain is DGGITQSPKYLFRKEGQNVTLSCEQNLNHDAMYWYRQDPGQGLRLIYYSQIVNDFQKGDIAEGYSVSREKKESFPLTVTSAQKNPTAFYLCASSILDTPGTGVTEAFFGQGTRLTVV.

The chain joins TRBV6-4 to TRBJ2-2; 8 bases are a match to TRBD1. Per germline, CDR1 MRHNA and CDR2 SNTAGT. Losses at the gene ends were 0 bases for V and 9 bases for J; bases not matched to a gene: 3. The length of the CDR3 is 14 residues. Written as DNA, the CDR3 is TGTGCCAGCAGTGACTCGACAGGGGCCCGGGAGCTGTTTTTT. It encodes CASSDSTGARELFF.

The rearrangement uses TRBV6-5 and TRBJ2-2; D perhaps matches TRBD1 (6 bases). The CDR3 totals 14 residues. Trimming stripped 4 bases from V and 6 bases from J, with 12 bases between. Germline assignment: CDR1 MNHEY and CDR2 SVGAGI. The CDR3: CASSFRGDSGELFF. The CDR3 DNA follows: TGTGCCAGCAGTTTCAGGGGTGACTCCGGGGAGCTGTTTTTT.

The chain links TRBV6-5 to TRBJ1-2; no clear D gene. CDR1 and CDR2 from the germline V gene are MNHEY and SVGAGI. Trimming shortened V by 5 bases and J by 3 bases, and 16 bases separated the two germline ends. The CDR3 spans 15 residues. The CDR3 here is CASSRSPDRDYGYTF. As DNA, the CDR3 is TGTGCCAGCAGTCGTTCCCCAGACCGGGACTATGGCTACACCTTC.

This clone was recorded once. The chain uses TRBV2 and TRBJ2-1; D is uncertain. The germline V gene has CDR1 SNHLY and CDR2 FYNNEI. The length of the CDR3 is 14 residues. Trimming cost V 6 bases and J 7 bases, with 16 bases left between them. CDR3 loop: CASSRDVALNEQFF. The CDR3 DNA reads TGTGCCAGCAGCCGAGACGTGGCGTTGAATGAGCAGTTCTTC. The whole variable domain, filled in from reference TRBV2 and TRBJ2-1, reads EPEVTQTPSHQVTQMGQEVILRCVPISNHLYFYWYRQILGQKVEFLVSFYNNEISEKSEIFDDQFSVERPDGSNFTLKIRSTKLEDSAMYFCASSRDVALNEQFFGPGTRLTVL.

V and J are TRBV2 and TRBJ1-1; D remains ambiguous. Trimming pared 6 bases from V and 1 base from J, leaving 6 bases between. CDR3 length equals 12 residues. Germline assignment: CDR1 SNHLY and CDR2 FYNNEI. CDR3 in amino acids: CASRFWNTEAFF. CDR3 DNA sequence: TGTGCCAGCAGGTTCTGGAACACTGAAGCTTTCTTT.

The V and J genes are TRBV2 and TRBJ2-2; no definite D call. This CDR3 has 15 amino acids. With 6 bases removed from V and 6 bases from J, the gap between germline ends came to 17 bases. Germline CDR1 SNHLY, CDR2 FYNNEI. The CDR3 here is CASSAENTVAGELFF. The CDR3 DNA follows: TGTGCCAGCAGCGCCGAGAATACAGTGGCCGGGGAGCTGTTTTTT.